The TCR beta chain described here comes from a study of cytomegalovirus exposure and HLA in healthy donors. V lost 0 bases to trimming and J lost 5 bases, with 15 bases between them. The CDR3 has 17 amino acids. CDR1 is SGHRS and CDR2 is YFSETQ in the germline V gene. The PCR used 60 Vbeta and 13 Jbeta primers. TCRdb's copy holds only in-frame clones and misses some; the assay was immunoSEQ multiplex PCR. The table records about 120,000 clones, 77% of them present only once. The receptor's source is a man aged 18 to 35 in good health and CMV-seropositive. Sample: PBMCs. V is TRBV5-1 and J is TRBJ1-6, with D perhaps matching TRBD1 (5 bases). CDR3 in DNA: TGCGCCAGCAGCTTGGGCTCCATCAGGGAGGATAATTCACCCCTCCACTTT. Translated, it gives CASSLGSIREDNSPLHF.